The present entry profiles one T cell receptor beta chain with its context. This sample is part of a study of identifying expanded T cells in peripheral blood. During the collection period, no donor immune events like infections were recorded. Sequencing used immunoSEQ multiplex PCR; TCRdb keeps in-frame clones, though not all of them. The data contain roughly 84,000 clones, around 90% of them singletons. Germline V gives CDR1 SEHNR, CDR2 FQNEAQ (reference sequence). Trimming removed 2 bases from V and 2 bases from J, with 17 bases in between. The CDR3 consists of 17 residues. V gene TRBV7-9 combines with J gene TRBJ2-3, with D perhaps TRBD2 (6 bases). The sequence was collected from a person aged 18-70 years in good health. Sequenced: blood. The CDR3 region has the DNA TGTGCCAGCAGCTTAACGGTAGCGGTAAGAAACACAGATACGCAGTATTTT. Amino acid sequence: CASSLTVAVRNTDTQYF.